This T cell receptor beta chain came from a study of tumor-infiltrating lymphocytes in primary liver carcinoma. For blood RNA, unsorted whole blood served as the source, and germline DNA was extracted too. This clonotype was counted many times. Trimming took 7 bases from V and 7 from J, leaving 14 bases between them. CDR3 length equals 14 residues. Reverse transcription of approximately 520 ng total RNA with a constant-region primer produced TCR beta cDNA. It was through three nested multiplex PCR rounds of slightly modified ARM-PCR that TCR beta libraries arose. TRBV1-TRBV30 forward and Cbeta reverse primers drove the first two approximately 10-cycle rounds. From the multiplex PCR reads, TCRdb called clonotypes with MiXCR, one entry per CDR3 protein. The data show 300,000 to 350,000 distinct CDR3 sequences, approximately 58% seen once.

Specimen: peripheral blood. This chain links TRBV12-3 or TRBV12-4 with TRBJ1-6; weak D call: TRBD1 (6 bases). The TCR sequence derives from a woman in her twenties or thirties with primary liver carcinoma and hepatitis B virus infection. The CDR3 sequence is CASTLDRINSPLHF. The CDR3 region has the DNA TGTGCCAGCACCCTTGACAGGATCAATTCACCCCTCCACTTT.